The 10 T cell receptor beta chains in this list originate from one sample, sequenced in a study of blood T cell repertoires in COVID-19. Clones were sequenced by immunoSEQ multiplex PCR, and TCRdb holds only the in-frame ones, with some missing. The sample has about 160,000 clones, around 80% seen once. Sequences were obtained from peripheral blood. Receptors originate from a woman older than 75 with acute or convalescent COVID-19.

The chain combines TRBV5-5 with TRBJ1-2, with D unclear. Trimming left V 4 bases short and J 5 bases short, with 18 bases between. Germline V CDR1 and CDR2: SGHKS, YYEKEE (reference sequence). The length of the CDR3 is 15 residues. The CDR3: CASSPWTVWEYGYTF. In DNA form, the CDR3 reads TGTGCCAGCAGCCCCTGGACTGTGTGGGAATATGGCTACACCTTC.

The gene calls are TRBV11-2 and TRBJ1-3; 7 bases line up with TRBD1. The trim removed 5 bases at V and 0 bases at J, leaving 10 bases unmatched. CDR1 is SGHAT, CDR2 FQNNGV, per germline. The CDR3 sequence is 17 residues long. CDR3 coding DNA: TGTGCCAGCAGCCGGGACAGCCGTTTTTTCTCTGGAAACACCATATATTTT. Its translation: CASSRDSRFFSGNTIYF. The entire variable domain, with the rest obtained from reference TRBV11-2 and TRBJ1-3, is as follows: EAGVAQSPRYKIIEKRQSVAFWCNPISGHATLYWYQQILGQGPKLLIQFQNNGVVDDSQLPKDRFSAERLKGVDSTLKIQPAKLEDSAVYLCASSRDSRFFSGNTIYFGEGSWLTVV.

The rearrangement links TRBV6-5 to TRBJ2-7, with 7 bases identical to TRBD1. V was clipped by 10 bases and J by 7 bases; unmatched bases: 10. The CDR3 is 12 amino acids. Germline V gives CDR1 MNHEY, CDR2 SVGAGI. The CDR3 sequence: CATNQQGWEQYF. The DNA for the CDR3 is TGTGCCACCAACCAACAGGGGTGGGAGCAGTACTTC.

This clone was counted ten times or more. The chain links TRBV28 to TRBJ2-3; 9 nucleotides line up with TRBD2. Losses at the gene ends were 4 bases for V and 2 bases for J; bases not matched to a gene: 7. This CDR3 contains 16 residues. Germline V gene data show CDR1 as MDHEN and CDR2 as SYDVKM. CDR3 loop: CASSWPSSGATDTQYF. The CDR3 DNA is TGTGCCAGCAGTTGGCCCTCTAGCGGGGCCACAGATACGCAGTATTTT.

The gene calls are TRBV5-1 and TRBJ2-3; 8 bases match TRBD2. This CDR3 comprises 15 residues. J gave up 1 base and V 6 bases, and 7 bases lay outside the gene matches. From germline, CDR1 is SGHRS and CDR2 YFSETQ. The CDR3 sequence is CASNYRGGGTDTQYF. CDR3 coding DNA: TGCGCCAGCAACTATCGGGGGGGCGGCACAGATACGCAGTATTTT.

The genes are TRBV5-4 and TRBJ2-7; possible D gene TRBD2, 6 bases. CDR1 and CDR2 (germline): SGHNT, YYREEE (reference sequence). V lost 0 bases and J lost 2, with 18 bases in between. The CDR3 has 17 amino acids. The CDR3 DNA follows: TGTGCCAGCAGCTTGGAGGGCGGGGATCCCATACCCTACGAGCAGTACTTC. Its translation: CASSLEGGDPIPYEQYF.

The chain links TRBV19 to TRBJ2-5; the D is unclear. The V gene lost 4 bases and the J gene lost 5 bases, with 8 bases spanning the gap. The CDR3 runs to 12 residues. CDR1 and CDR2 from the germline V gene are LNHDA and SQIVND (reference sequence). As DNA, the CDR3 is TGTGCCAGTAGTACCCCCCCGGAGACCCAGTACTTC. This sequence encodes CASSTPPETQYF.

The chain has TRBV18 and TRBJ1-2; 7 bases agree with TRBD1. The ends lost 3 bases at V and 4 bases at J; junction bases unmatched: 5. Per the germline V gene, CDR1 is KGHSH and CDR2 is LQKENI. This CDR3 contains 14 residues. This CDR3 is CASSPSGQPYGYTF. The CDR3 DNA reads TGTGCCAGCTCACCTTCGGGACAGCCCTATGGCTACACCTTC. The variable domain in full, completed from reference TRBV18 and TRBJ1-2, reads NAGVMQNPRHLVRRRGQEARLRCSPMKGHSHVYWYRQLPEEGLKFMVYLQKENIIDESGMPKERFSAEFPKEGPSILRIQQVVRGDSAAYFCASSPSGQPYGYTFGSGTRLTVV.

As to this clone: The junction shows a germline mismatch at one end, possibly a read error. The V and J genes are TRBV7-9 and TRBJ1-1; D uncertain. Germline lookup yields CDR1 SEHNR and CDR2 FQNEAQ (reference sequence). The CDR3 is 13 residues long. In nucleotides, the CDR3 is TGTGCCAGCAGCTTAATCCAAGACACGGAAGCTTTCTTT. The encoded protein is CASSLIQDTEAFF.

The CDR3 sequence: CATSMPGLAGGPSTGELFF. CDR3 nucleotides: TGTGCCACCAGCATGCCGGGACTAGCGGGAGGGCCTAGCACCGGGGAGCTGTTTTTT. The V call is TRBV15, the J call TRBJ2-2; TRBD2 matches 16 bases. After removal of 4 bases from V and 4 bases from J, the junction contained 9 bases not matched to a gene. Germline V gene data show CDR1 as LNHNV and CDR2 as YYDKDF (reference sequence). The CDR3 is made up of 19 amino acids.